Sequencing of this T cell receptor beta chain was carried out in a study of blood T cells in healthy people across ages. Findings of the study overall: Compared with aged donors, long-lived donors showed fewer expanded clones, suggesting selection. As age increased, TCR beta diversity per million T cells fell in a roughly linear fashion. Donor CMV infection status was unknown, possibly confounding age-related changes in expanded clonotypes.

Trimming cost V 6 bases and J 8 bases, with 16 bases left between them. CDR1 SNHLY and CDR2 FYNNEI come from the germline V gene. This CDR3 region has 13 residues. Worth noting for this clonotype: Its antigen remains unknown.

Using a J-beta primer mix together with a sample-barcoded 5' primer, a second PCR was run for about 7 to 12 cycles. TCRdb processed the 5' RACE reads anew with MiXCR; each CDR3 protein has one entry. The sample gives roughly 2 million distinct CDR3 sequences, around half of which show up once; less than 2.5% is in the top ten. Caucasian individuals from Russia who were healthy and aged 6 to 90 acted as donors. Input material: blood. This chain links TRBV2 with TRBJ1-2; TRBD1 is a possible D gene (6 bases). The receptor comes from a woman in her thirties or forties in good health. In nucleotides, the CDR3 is TGTGCCAGCAGCGCACAGGGTACACGAGGCTACACCTTC. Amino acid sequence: CASSAQGTRGYTF.